What follows is one TCR beta chain and its context. Antigen: not known. The CDR3 regions of TCR beta were amplified from RNA transcripts. With the HTBI primer set, the TCR CDR3 went through a first round of RT-PCR. One entry per CDR3 protein results from TCRdb running MiXCR on the multiplex PCR reads. The data contain about 840,000 distinct CDR3 sequences, 38% of them singletons. The data are from a study of T cells in Graves' hyperthyroidism and ophthalmopathy. In the study overall: Specimen type is peripheral blood, collected at initial diagnosis prior to any treatment. Study outcomes and limitations: Blood also contained most expanded thyroid clonotypes above 0.001. The model foresaw ophthalmopathy a median roughly 6.3 months prior to onset.

Newly diagnosed patients aged 18 to 65 had hyperthyroidism of under 2 months' duration. Germline V gene data show CDR1 as MNHEY and CDR2 as SVGEGT. V lost 5 bases and J lost 6, with 16 bases in between. This CDR3 region has 14 residues. The sample taken for sequencing was blood. J is TRBJ1-1 and V is TRBV6-2 or TRBV6-3, with D possibly being TRBD1 (5 bases). The TCR sequence derives from a young man with Graves' hyperthyroidism. Here the CDR3 reads CASSSQLWGAEAFF. The CDR3 DNA reads TGTGCCAGCAGTAGTCAACTTTGGGGGGCTGAAGCTTTCTTT.